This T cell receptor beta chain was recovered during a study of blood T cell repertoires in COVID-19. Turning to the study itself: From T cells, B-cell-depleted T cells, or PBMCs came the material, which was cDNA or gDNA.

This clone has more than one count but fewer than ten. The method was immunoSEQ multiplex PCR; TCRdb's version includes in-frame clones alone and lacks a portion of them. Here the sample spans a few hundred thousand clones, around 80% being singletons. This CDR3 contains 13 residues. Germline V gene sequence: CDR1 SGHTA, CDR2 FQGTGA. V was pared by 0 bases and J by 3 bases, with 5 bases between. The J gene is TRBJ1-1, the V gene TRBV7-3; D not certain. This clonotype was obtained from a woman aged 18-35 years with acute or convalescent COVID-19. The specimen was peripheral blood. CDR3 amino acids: CASSLTGYTEAFF. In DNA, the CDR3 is TGTGCCAGCAGCTTAACCGGGTACACTGAAGCTTTCTTT.